This T cell receptor beta chain emerged from a study of T cells in localized non-small cell lung cancer (dated by TCRdb to between 2020 and 2021). In the study overall: The study analyzed T cell repertoires of around 250 early-stage NSCLC patients, comparing tumors and uninvolved tumor-adjacent lungs. A mean age of around 66 years was recorded for the NSCLC patients, of whom roughly 130 were male and around 100 were female. The cohort was made up of fewer than 250 treatment-naive NSCLC patients whose localized lung tumors had been resected. Results and caveats for the whole study, not just this receptor: Longer overall survival was associated with higher T cell density in blood, whereas shorter survival was associated with higher clonality in adjacent lung. Because multi-region tumor sequencing was not done, intratumor heterogeneity could not be ruled out. Because of the exploratory design, TCR variables were selected using unadjusted p-values without false-discovery rate correction. Uninvolved tumor-adjacent lung showed the highest T cell clonality, higher than tumor, which suggests more focused antigenic responses in the uninvolved tumor-adjacent lung. Of the top 100 tumor clones, a median of about 53 were detected in paired uninvolved adjacent lung; roughly 26 were also among that lung's top 100.

TCR beta CDR3 regions were sequenced from DNA using the immunoSEQ Assay. From the authors' description of their analysis: To compute T cell density, TCR beta template counts were normalized to usable DNA, which was estimated by amplifying housekeeping genes. Richness was estimated using the preseqR package, with extrapolation to 400,000 templates for PBMC samples and to 120,000 templates for tissue samples. Clonality was calculated as one minus Pielou's evenness. Tissue-enriched TCRs were identified through differential abundance testing performed on productive amino-acid clonotypes, with a minimum total count of 5 and an alpha of 0.1. The Jaccard Index and the Morisita Overlap Index were used to quantify repertoire overlap between compartments. GLIPH clustered TCR beta CDR3s with public tetramer-defined viral CDR3s; viral motifs required at least three viral sequences plus V-gene enrichment. Held by TCRdb, this immuneACCESS table contains in-frame sequences only and omits some clones. Under half of the omission traces to an unresolved V gene where checked; the cause of the rest is unknown. V, J and clone size derive from that table, while D and trimming were established from the DNA sequence. The sample table shows around 24,000 clones, and around 90% are seen once. Roughly a fifth of the sample comes from the top ten.

As encoded in the germline V gene, CDR1 is SGHRS while CDR2 is YFSETQ. V ends up 0 bases short and J 7 bases short, with an unmatched junction base count of 6. There are 16 amino acids in the CDR3, from cysteine to phenylalanine inclusive. Left in the record is the CDR3 DNA by itself, 48 bases read in frame from the first base. This clone was detected a few times. Which antigen it targets is not known. No base quality information exists; no much larger clone differs at one position. At diagnosis, tumor, uninvolved tumor-adjacent lung and peripheral blood were collected and then preserved as a mix of FFPE and fresh-frozen material. Blood samples were analyzed as peripheral blood mononuclear cells for TCR repertoire profiling.

This TCR came from a man aged 35 to 69 with stage I squamous cell lung carcinoma. The sequences come from peripheral blood, collected before any cancer treatment. The rearranged chain carries TRBV5-1 and TRBJ1-6; TRBD1 matches 8 bases in the middle. The DNA reads as follows: TGCGCCAGCAGCTTGGTAGGCCAGGGGGCCAATTCACCCCTCCACTTT. This is translated as CASSLVGQGANSPLHF.